One and the same sample provided the 6 T cell receptor beta chains below, sequenced in a study of cytomegalovirus exposure and HLA in healthy donors. The study ran its PCR with 60 Vbeta and 13 Jbeta primers. This table comes from immunoSEQ multiplex PCR, and its TCRdb copy is limited to in-frame clones, with some not included. This table holds about 110,000 clones, about 86% found once. Material: PBMCs. These receptors originate from a man aged 40-49 years in good health and CMV-seronegative.

The chain employs TRBV20-1 and TRBJ1-1, with D tentatively TRBD1 (5 bases). Germline CDR1 reads DFQATT; CDR2 reads SNEGSKA (reference sequence). Trimming took off 5 bases at V and 8 bases at J, with 12 bases between the two ends. CDR3 length: 11 residues. This CDR3 reads CSARDYREAFF. The CDR3 DNA reads TGCAGTGCTCGGGACTACAGGGAAGCTTTCTTT.

This clone has more than one count but fewer than ten. This chain uses TRBV7-2 with TRBJ2-1; 9 bases align to TRBD2. The V and J ends lost 1 base and 10 bases, in that order; junction bases with no gene match: 11. The CDR3 is made up of 16 amino acids. The germline gives CDR1 SGHTA, CDR2 FQGNSA. CDR3 DNA: TGTGCCAGCAGCTTAGGGGTTGGGACTAGCCCTACGGAGCAGTTCTTC. This encodes CASSLGVGTSPTEQFF.

The chain carries TRBV5-5 and TRBJ1-1; D is undetermined. Germline-derived CDR1 and CDR2 are SGHKS and YYEKEE (reference sequence). The CDR3 consists of 16 residues. Between the trimmed V and J ends, which lost 1 base and 0 bases, there was a span of 13 bases. CDR3 nucleotides: TGTGCCAGCAGCTTGTATCTCTCGGGAATGAACACTGAAGCTTTCTTT. Protein: CASSLYLSGMNTEAFF.

V usage is TRBV29-1 and J usage is TRBJ2-1; D perhaps matches TRBD1 (6 bases). Germline lookup yields CDR1 SQVTM and CDR2 ANQGSEA. V lost 2 bases and J 7 bases, leaving 12 bases between the germline ends. The CDR3 is 13 amino acids. The CDR3 region is CSVEIRGRNEQFF. CDR3 sequence (DNA): TGCAGCGTTGAAATCAGGGGTAGGAATGAGCAGTTCTTC.

The J gene is TRBJ1-3, the V gene TRBV18; 7 bases fit TRBD1. This CDR3 is built from 17 residues. Trimming cost V 3 bases and J 4 bases; bases outside gene matches: 12. Germline CDR1 and CDR2: KGHSH and LQKENI. The CDR3 sequence is CASSPQGQPIGGNTIYF. CDR3 sequence (DNA): TGTGCCAGCTCACCCCAGGGACAGCCGATTGGGGGAAACACCATATATTTT.

This clone appeared once. The CDR3 here is CATRDQAEAFF. The DNA of the CDR3 is TGTGCCACACGAGACCAGGCTGAAGCTTTCTTT. V and J are TRBV2 and TRBJ1-1, with D hard to call. V gave up 10 bases and J gave up 6 bases, with 12 bases separating them. CDR3 size: 11 residues. Germline-derived CDR1 and CDR2 are SNHLY and FYNNEI.